The next 19 T cell receptor beta chains were all read from a single sample in a study of T cell responses to AZD1222 COVID-19 vaccine. The table came from immunoSEQ multiplex PCR; TCRdb's copy has only in-frame clones and leaves some out. The sample includes 110,000 to 150,000 clones, approximately 94% of them seen just once. The material sequenced was peripheral blood, taken on day 0 of AZD1222 vaccination. The receptors here all came from an adult in good health.

To note about this clone: Other DNA sequences in the sample encode the same CDR3. The chain recombines TRBV12-3 or TRBV12-4 with TRBJ1-6, with D unclear. V was pared by 3 bases and J by 8 bases, with 5 bases between. This CDR3 comprises 12 residues. CDR3 bases: TGTGCCAGCAGTTTCCTCGATTCACCCCTCCACTTT. It codes for CASSFLDSPLHF.

The chain links TRBV20-1 to TRBJ2-7; D not resolved. Germline V CDR1 and CDR2: DFQATT, SNEGSKA (reference sequence). The CDR3 has 10 residues. With 6 bases removed from V and 3 bases from J, the gap between germline ends came to 6 bases. The CDR3 sequence: CSAASYEQYF. CDR3 nucleotide sequence: TGCAGTGCAGCTAGCTACGAGCAGTACTTC.

This clone was observed a single time. The J gene is TRBJ2-1, the V gene TRBV19, with a weak D call TRBD2 (6 bases). Germline V gives CDR1 LNHDA, CDR2 SQIVND (reference sequence). Trimming took 7 bases from V and 0 from J, leaving 10 bases between them. The CDR3 consists of 14 residues. This chain's CDR3 is CASNGGNSYNEQFF. The CDR3 DNA reads as TGTGCCAGTAACGGGGGAAACTCCTACAATGAGCAGTTCTTC.

The chain uses TRBV28 and TRBJ1-1; D gene ambiguous. Germline V gene data show CDR1 as MDHEN and CDR2 as SYDVKM. The CDR3 spans 11 residues. V was cut by 3 bases and J by 2 bases, with 1 base left in between. CDR3 residues: CASSFNTEAFF. CDR3 in DNA: TGTGCCAGCAGTTTTAACACTGAAGCTTTCTTT.

The sample holds one count of this clone. V and J are TRBV20-1 and TRBJ1-1, with a possible D match to TRBD1 (5 bases). This CDR3 contains 12 residues. The V end lost 6 bases, the J end lost 4 bases, and 12 bases lay between the germline ends. The V gene's germline CDR1 is DFQATT and CDR2 SNEGSKA (reference sequence). The CDR3 nucleotides read TGCAGTGCCAGTTGGGGGAGCACTGAAGCTTTCTTT. This encodes CSASWGSTEAFF.

This chain connects TRBV25-1 to TRBJ2-1; D tentatively fits TRBD1 or TRBD2 (5 bases each). The CDR3 loop spans 18 amino acids. CDR1 is MGHDK, CDR2 SYGVNS, per germline. V dropped 3 bases and J dropped 0 bases, with 18 bases sitting between them. CDR3 loop: CASSDPLGPKSSYNEQFF. The CDR3 bases are TGTGCCAGCAGTGACCCCCTGGGACCGAAAAGCTCCTACAATGAGCAGTTCTTC. The variable domain in full, with the rest retrieved from reference TRBV25-1 and TRBJ2-1, is EADIYQTPRYLVIGTGKKITLECSQTMGHDKMYWYQQDPGMELHLIHYSYGVNSTEKGDLSSESTVSRIRTEHFPLTLESARPSHTSQYLCASSDPLGPKSSYNEQFFGPGTRLTVL.

J is TRBJ1-2 and V is TRBV12-3 or TRBV12-4, with D unresolved. This CDR3 spans 13 amino acids. Trimming pared 6 bases from V and 0 bases from J, leaving 8 bases between. CDR3 amino acids: CASSQLTNYGYTF. The CDR3 nucleotides are TGTGCCAGCAGCCAATTGACTAACTATGGCTACACCTTC.

For the CDR3, the DNA is TGTGCCAGCAGCCAAGATCTGCTAGCGGGGGCTTTCACAGATACGCAGTATTTT. Its translation: CASSQDLLAGAFTDTQYF. The chain carries TRBV4-2 and TRBJ2-3; TRBD2 matches at 10 bases. V gave up 0 bases and J gave up 2 bases; unmatched junction bases: 8. CDR1 is LGHNA and CDR2 is YNFKEQ in the germline V gene. The CDR3 spans 18 residues.

This clone appeared a single time. The chain has TRBV27 and TRBJ1-4; a possible D gene is TRBD1 (5 bases). In germline, CDR1 is MNHEY, CDR2 SMNVEV (reference sequence). CDR3 length equals 14 residues. The V end lost 0 bases, the J end lost 8 bases, and 10 bases lay between the germline ends. In nucleotides, the CDR3 is TGTGCCAGCAGTTTATCGGGGGAGGGGGAAAAACTGTTTTTT. Its protein product is CASSLSGEGEKLFF.

The chain links TRBV7-9 to TRBJ2-3; TRBD2 is a possible D gene (5 bases). The V gene lost 2 bases and the J gene lost 5 bases, with 11 bases spanning the gap. Per the germline V gene, CDR1 is SEHNR and CDR2 is FQNEAQ (reference sequence). CDR3 size: 14 residues. CDR3 nucleotides: TGTGCCAGCAGCTTACTAGCCGGCAAAGATACGCAGTATTTT. This encodes CASSLLAGKDTQYF.

This clone was seen only once. The gene calls are TRBV19 and TRBJ1-6, with no clear D. The CDR3 loop spans 13 amino acids. From germline, CDR1 is LNHDA and CDR2 SQIVND (reference sequence). V gave up 7 bases and J gave up 10 bases, with 14 bases separating them. CDR3 bases: TGTGCCAGTATGGTCGCCTTTGGATCACCCCTCCACTTT. Translated: CASMVAFGSPLHF.

The chain couples TRBV4-1 to TRBJ1-4; 9 nucleotides match TRBD1. The CDR3 has 15 amino acids. V lost 3 bases, J lost 6 bases, and 5 bases stayed unmatched. Germline CDR1 and CDR2: MGHRA and YSYEKL. CDR3 coding DNA: TGCGCCAGCAGCCAGGCCGGGACAGGGTATGAAAAACTGTTTTTT. Translating it yields CASSQAGTGYEKLFF.

In this sample, this clone turned up once. The J gene is TRBJ1-5, the V gene TRBV10-1; D is ambiguous. V dropped 6 bases and J dropped 5 bases, with 11 bases sitting between them. Germline V lookup: CDR1 WNHNN, CDR2 SYGVQD (reference sequence). There are 13 residues in the CDR3. As DNA, the CDR3 is TGCGCCAGCAGCAGGTCCTGGGATCAGCCCCAGCATTTT. It encodes CASSRSWDQPQHF.

This clone was detected once. The chain employs TRBV12-3 or TRBV12-4 and TRBJ2-7; D unclear. With 2 bases removed from V and 5 bases from J, the gap between germline ends came to 4 bases. The CDR3 covers 11 residues. CDR3 amino acids: CASSLHHEQYF. The CDR3 nucleotides read TGTGCCAGCAGTTTACACCACGAGCAGTACTTC.

This clone was seen only once. The rearrangement uses TRBV29-1 and TRBJ1-1; possible D gene TRBD1, 6 bases. Germline assignment: CDR1 SQVTM and CDR2 ANQGSEA. The CDR3 loop spans 13 amino acids. The V and J ends lost 4 bases and 4 bases respectively, with 13 bases between them. CDR3 amino acids: CSVGGGFATEAFF. The CDR3 DNA reads as TGCAGCGTTGGAGGGGGGTTCGCCACTGAAGCTTTCTTT.

The rearrangement links TRBV29-1 to TRBJ1-1, with D possibly TRBD1 on 5 matching bases. The germline gives CDR1 SQVTM, CDR2 ANQGSEA. There are 13 residues in the CDR3. Trimming removed 5 bases at V and 0 bases at J, with 10 bases between. CDR3 residues: CSVFGAVNTEAFF. In DNA, the CDR3 is TGCAGCGTTTTTGGGGCGGTGAACACTGAAGCTTTCTTT.

A single count supports this clone. This sequence joins TRBV4-1 and TRBJ2-1; weak D call: TRBD2 (5 bases). Trimming left V 3 bases short and J 2 bases short, with 11 bases between. The CDR3 spans 15 residues. CDR1 MGHRA and CDR2 YSYEKL come from the germline V gene. This chain's CDR3 is CASSQIAGTYNEQFF. Here the CDR3 DNA reads TGCGCCAGCAGCCAGATAGCCGGGACCTACAATGAGCAGTTCTTC.

The CDR3 region has the DNA TGTGCCAGCAGTGAAGACGGCTACTATAATTCACCCCTCCACTTT. Protein sequence: CASSEDGYYNSPLHF. V usage is TRBV2 and J usage is TRBJ1-6; D remains unclear. Deletions cut 1 base from V and 3 bases from J, with 7 bases between. This CDR3 has 15 residues. Germline V gene data show CDR1 as SNHLY and CDR2 as FYNNEI.

The CDR3 sequence: CASRDRPNTEAFF. The CDR3 coding sequence is TGTGCCAGCAGGGACAGGCCGAACACTGAAGCTTTCTTT. V usage is TRBV6-5 and J usage is TRBJ1-1; TRBD1 matches 7 bases. The CDR3 runs 13 residues. Germline values: CDR1 MNHEY, CDR2 SVGAGI. The V gene end was trimmed by 6 bases and the J gene end by 1 base; junction bases not matched to a gene: 2.